This TCR beta chain was obtained from a study of blood T cell repertoires in COVID-19. In the original workflow: Amplified reference gene primers provided the basis for estimating nucleated cell counts. Libraries were prepared by immunoSEQ multiplex PCR; TCRdb keeps only in-frame clonotypes and omits some of them. V and J calls and clone size are copied from that table; D and trimming were computed from the DNA. The table records 100,000 to 150,000 clones, more than 70% of them present only once. Germline V gene lookup returns CDR1 SGDLS and CDR2 YYNGEE. The CDR3 covers 14 residues. With 2 bases removed from V and 2 bases from J, the gap between germline ends came to 10 bases.

The chain carries TRBV9 and TRBJ2-5; D unresolved. This TCR was recovered from a young woman who had recovered from COVID-19. The sample comprised peripheral blood. The CDR3: CASSVGRSQETQYF. Here the CDR3 DNA reads TGTGCCAGCAGCGTCGGCAGGTCACAAGAGACCCAGTACTTC.